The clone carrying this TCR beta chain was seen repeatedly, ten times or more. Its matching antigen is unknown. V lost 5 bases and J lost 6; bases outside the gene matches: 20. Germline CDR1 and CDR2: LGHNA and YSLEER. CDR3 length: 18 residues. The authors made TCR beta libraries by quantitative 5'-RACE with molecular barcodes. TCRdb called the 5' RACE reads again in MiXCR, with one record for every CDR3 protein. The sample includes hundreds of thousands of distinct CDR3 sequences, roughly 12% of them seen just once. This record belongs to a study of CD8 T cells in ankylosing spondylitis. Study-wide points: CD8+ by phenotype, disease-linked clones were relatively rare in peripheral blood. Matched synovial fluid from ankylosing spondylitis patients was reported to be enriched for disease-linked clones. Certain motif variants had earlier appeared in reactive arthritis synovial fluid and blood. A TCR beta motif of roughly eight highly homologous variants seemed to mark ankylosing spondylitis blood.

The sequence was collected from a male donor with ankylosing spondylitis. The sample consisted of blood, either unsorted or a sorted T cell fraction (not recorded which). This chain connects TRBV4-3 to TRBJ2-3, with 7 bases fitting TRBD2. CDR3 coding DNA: TGCGCCAGCAGCAAAGGGTCGTGGGGGAGGGATAGACTGGATACGCAGTATTTT. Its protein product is CASSKGSWGRDRLDTQYF.